This TCR beta chain was sequenced during a study of blood T cell repertoires in COVID-19. The wider study: Sites in the United States, Italy and Spain provided acute and convalescent COVID-19 samples. From T cells, B-cell-depleted T cells, or PBMCs came the material, which was cDNA or gDNA.

The CDR3 consists of 15 residues. The V and J ends lost 4 bases and 4 bases respectively, with 16 bases between them. CDR1 MGHRA and CDR2 YSYEKL come from the germline V gene. Using immunoSEQ multiplex PCR, the repertoire was profiled, and TCRdb retains in-frame clones only, with some absent. The table includes 200,000 to 300,000 clones, around 84% detected once. The sample consisted of peripheral blood. The chain has TRBV4-1 and TRBJ2-5; D is possibly TRBD1 (6 bases). This TCR came from a man aged 40-50 years who had recovered from COVID-19. DNA for the CDR3: TGCGCCAGCAGCCCAGGATACAGGGATGGAGAGACCCAGTACTTC. This sequence encodes CASSPGYRDGETQYF.